The 16 T cell receptor beta chains reported below all come from one sample, sequenced in a study of Tregs in tolerant kidney transplant recipients. TCRdb's table, derived via immunoSEQ multiplex PCR, lists solely in-frame clones and lacks some. Among about 240,000 clones listed, 80% to 85% were seen once. Sequences were obtained from CD4+ T cells from blood. These receptors were collected from a human donor in good health.

The rearrangement uses TRBV30 and TRBJ1-5, with a possible D match to TRBD1 (5 bases). The CDR3 is 13 residues long. The V gene lost 2 bases and the J gene lost 7 bases, with 12 bases spanning the gap. Germline loops: CDR1 GTSNPN, CDR2 SVGIG (reference sequence). CDR3 DNA: TGTGCCTGGAGTAACCAGGGTTCCCAGCCCCAGCATTTT. This translates into CAWSNQGSQPQHF.

Written as DNA, the CDR3 is TGTGCCACTCTTAGAAGGGGGCTGGACGAGCAGTACTTC. Its protein product is CATLRRGLDEQYF. The chain is built from TRBV7-9 and TRBJ2-7; 7 bases line up with TRBD1. The CDR3 loop spans 13 amino acids. Germline V CDR1 and CDR2: SEHNR, FQNEAQ (reference sequence). The J segment lost 5 bases and the V segment lost 10 bases, leaving 11 bases of the junction unmatched. Variable domain in full (rest from reference TRBV7-9 and TRBJ2-7): DTGVSQNPRHKITKRGQNVTFRCDPISEHNRLYWYRQTLGQGPEFLTYFQNEAQLEKSRLLSDRFSAERPKGSFSTLEIQRTEQGDSAMYLCATLRRGLDEQYFGPGTRLTVT.

The gene calls are TRBV6-1 and TRBJ1-1; maybe TRBD1 (5 bases). CDR1 is MNHNS, CDR2 SASEGT, per germline. This CDR3 comprises 14 residues. V was shortened by 5 bases and J by 4 bases, with 14 bases between the two germline ends. This CDR3 reads CASSTTRGITEAFF. DNA of the CDR3: TGTGCCAGCAGTACAACTAGGGGTATCACTGAAGCTTTCTTT.

This rearrangement joins TRBV14 to TRBJ2-1; D is uncertain. Germline assignment: CDR1 SGHDN and CDR2 FVKESK. Trimming stripped 1 base from V and 4 bases from J, with 8 bases between. The CDR3 totals 14 residues. CDR3 in DNA: TGTGCCAGCAGCCAAGCGTTAGGGTACAATGAGCAGTTCTTC. The encoded protein is CASSQALGYNEQFF.

The chain couples TRBV9 to TRBJ2-5; TRBD2 matches 10 bases. The V gene's germline CDR1 is SGDLS and CDR2 YYNGEE. CDR3 length equals 17 residues. The junction had 10 bases not matched to a gene; V was cut back by 0 bases and J by 5 bases. CDR3 amino acids: CASSVGAGGPEWETQYF. CDR3 coding DNA: TGTGCCAGCAGCGTAGGAGCGGGAGGGCCGGAATGGGAGACCCAGTACTTC. Looking up the rest from reference TRBV9 and TRBJ2-5 gives the full variable domain: DSGVTQTPKHLITATGQRVTLRCSPRSGDLSVYWYQQSLDQGLQFLIQYYNGEERAKGNILERFSAQQFPDLHSELNLSSLELGDSALYFCASSVGAGGPEWETQYFGPGTRLLVL.

The chain links TRBV5-6 to TRBJ1-2; D might be TRBD1 (6 bases). CDR3 size: 14 residues. V gave up 4 bases and J gave up 0 bases, with 10 bases separating them. Germline values: CDR1 SGHDT, CDR2 YYEEEE. This CDR3 is CASSERGANYGYTF. CDR3 nucleotide sequence: TGTGCCAGCAGCGAGAGGGGGGCTAACTATGGCTACACCTTC.

The chain couples TRBV5-8 to TRBJ2-3; D may be TRBD1 (6 bases). V shed 5 bases and J shed 7 bases, with 17 bases lying between them. Per the germline V gene, CDR1 is SGHTS and CDR2 is YDEGEE. This CDR3 has 14 amino acids. CDR3 DNA sequence: TGTGCCAGCAGGGAGGCTGGGGGCACTTATACGCAGTATTTT. Translated: CASREAGGTYTQYF.

This chain uses TRBV6-5 with TRBJ1-1; D uncertain. Germline V gene lookup returns CDR1 MNHEY and CDR2 SVGAGI. V lost 5 bases to trimming and J lost 11 bases, with 18 bases between them. The CDR3 contains 13 residues. The CDR3 DNA sequence: TGTGCCAGCAGTGTGCCCGGGCAGCCCTTTGCTTTCTTT. This encodes CASSVPGQPFAFF.

The count of this clone is one. The chain employs TRBV5-5 and TRBJ2-3; the D is unclear. The CDR3 has 15 residues. V was clipped by 1 base and J by 5 bases, with 14 bases between them. The V gene's germline CDR1 is SGHKS and CDR2 YYEKEE (reference sequence). CDR3 residues: CASSLRVLLGDTQYF. The CDR3 nucleotides read TGTGCCAGCAGCTTGCGGGTGCTCCTCGGAGATACGCAGTATTTT.

The gene calls are TRBV29-1 and TRBJ2-7, with TRBD2 identical over 9 bases. The CDR3 consists of 16 residues. Germline trimming cut 3 bases from V and 3 bases from J; bases unmatched to any gene: 12. Germline CDR1 is SQVTM and CDR2 is ANQGSEA. In nucleotides, the CDR3 is TGCAGCGTTGATAAGTTTTTGCGGGAGGGCCGCTACGAGCAGTACTTC. It codes for CSVDKFLREGRYEQYF.

The chain combines TRBV2 with TRBJ2-7; D is perhaps TRBD1 (5 bases). The CDR3 runs to 16 residues. The germline CDR1 and CDR2 sequences are SNHLY and FYNNEI. Trimming shortened V by 4 bases and J by 0 bases, and 16 bases separated the two germline ends. CDR3 bases: TGTGCCAGCAGTGTACGGGCAGGGAAGGCCTCCTACGAGCAGTACTTC. Translation: CASSVRAGKASYEQYF.

CDR3 in DNA: TGTGCCAGCAGCGTATCATCAGGGGCGTTGAACACTGAAGCTTTCTTT. Its translation is CASSVSSGALNTEAFF. The chain uses TRBV9 and TRBJ1-1; perhaps TRBD1 as D (6 bases). Germline values: CDR1 SGDLS, CDR2 YYNGEE. This CDR3 has 16 residues. Trimming left V 1 base short and J 0 bases short, with 13 bases between.

Written as DNA, the CDR3 is TGTGCCAGCAGCCAAAGGGGTTTGGGTCAGCCCCAGCATTTT. It is translated as CASSQRGLGQPQHF. The chain couples TRBV14 to TRBJ1-5, with D possibly being TRBD1 (5 bases). The germline V gene has CDR1 SGHDN and CDR2 FVKESK. Between the trimmed V and J ends, which lost 2 bases and 6 bases, there was a span of 11 bases. The CDR3 has 14 amino acids.

The chain couples TRBV5-4 to TRBJ1-2; 9 nucleotides align to TRBD1. The CDR3 contains 15 residues. V trimming: 1 base; J trimming: 2 bases; junction bases outside the gene matches: 3. Germline CDR1 SGHNT, CDR2 YYREEE (reference sequence). CDR3 protein: CASSLHRGRNYGYTF. CDR3 bases: TGTGCCAGCAGCTTGCACAGGGGGCGAAACTATGGCTACACCTTC.

This sequence joins TRBV14 and TRBJ2-7; 8 bases agree with TRBD1. After removal of 4 bases from V and 0 bases from J, the junction contained 8 bases not matched to a gene. The CDR3 spans 16 residues. CDR1 and CDR2 (germline): SGHDN, FVKESK. CDR3 amino acids: CASSPTGAPTSYEQYF. The CDR3 bases are TGTGCCAGCAGCCCGACAGGGGCCCCAACCTCCTACGAGCAGTACTTC.

The genes are TRBV5-1 and TRBJ1-2; D gene ambiguous. The germline V gene has CDR1 SGHRS and CDR2 YFSETQ. Trimming cost V 0 bases and J 4 bases, with 13 bases left between them. The CDR3 consists of 15 residues. CDR3 sequence reads: CASSLVGRPSYGYTF. CDR3 DNA sequence: TGCGCCAGCAGCTTGGTCGGCAGGCCCTCCTATGGCTACACCTTC.